The next 7 T cell receptor beta chains were all read from a single sample in a study of blood T cell repertoires in COVID-19. The repertoire was sequenced with immunoSEQ multiplex PCR; TCRdb's copy has only in-frame clones and lacks some. The sample has over 400,000 clones, 70% to 90% seen once. Sequencing was performed on peripheral blood. The source of these receptors is a woman aged 45-65 years with COVID-19, enrolled during active disease.

This clone came up once. V usage is TRBV2 and J usage is TRBJ2-5; 7 bases agree with TRBD1. CDR3 length: 13 residues. CDR1 is SNHLY, CDR2 FYNNEI, per germline. Germline trimming cut 6 bases from V and 2 bases from J; bases unmatched to any gene: 3. As DNA, the CDR3 is TGTGCCAGCAGAGGACAGGCACAAGAGACCCAGTACTTC. This encodes CASRGQAQETQYF.

The chain links TRBV14 to TRBJ1-2; D perhaps matches TRBD1 (5 bases). Germline CDR1 SGHDN, CDR2 FVKESK. Deletions cut 8 bases from V and 1 base from J, with 11 bases between. CDR3 length: 13 residues. CDR3 DNA sequence: TGTGCCAGCCGGTTGGGGGGTAACTATGGCTACACCTTC. Amino acid sequence: CASRLGGNYGYTF. The complete variable domain, with remaining parts taken from reference TRBV14 and TRBJ1-2, reads EAGVTQFPSHSVIEKGQTVTLRCDPISGHDNLYWYRRVMGKEIKFLLHFVKESKQDESGMPNNRFLAERTGGTYSTLKVQPAELEDSGVYFCASRLGGNYGYTFGSGTRLTVV.

V gene TRBV5-1 combines with J gene TRBJ1-4; 9 bases map to TRBD1. Trimming cost V 3 bases and J 8 bases; bases outside gene matches: 5. The CDR3 extends over 14 amino acids. In germline, CDR1 is SGHRS, CDR2 YFSETQ. CDR3: CASSSGQGKEKLFF. As DNA, the CDR3 is TGCGCCAGCAGCTCGGGACAGGGAAAGGAAAAACTGTTTTTT.

The rearrangement joins TRBV10-3 to TRBJ2-2; D may be TRBD2 (6 bases). Trimming pared 10 bases from V and 10 bases from J, leaving 25 bases between. This CDR3 spans 15 amino acids. The V gene's germline CDR1 is ENHRY and CDR2 SYGVKD. CDR3 region: CATLRDSGFQEELFF. DNA for the CDR3: TGTGCCACTCTAAGGGACTCCGGTTTTCAGGAGGAGCTGTTTTTT.

CDR3 DNA: TGTGCCAGCAGCTCGCGGACAGGAAACTACACCTTC. Amino acids: CASSSRTGNYTF. The rearrangement links TRBV7-3 to TRBJ1-2; 7 bases are shared with TRBD1. Germline lookup yields CDR1 SGHTA and CDR2 FQGTGA. The CDR3 totals 12 residues. The ends lost 4 bases at V and 10 bases at J; junction bases unmatched: 6.

The chain joins TRBV15 to TRBJ2-2; D may be TRBD1 (5 bases). The CDR3 loop spans 17 amino acids. Trimming pared 1 base from V and 1 base from J, leaving 13 bases between. Germline V gene lookup returns CDR1 LNHNV and CDR2 YYDKDF (reference sequence). CDR3 sequence (DNA): TGTGCCACCAGCAGAGGGCTGGGGCATTTGAACACCGGGGAGCTGTTTTTT. It codes for CATSRGLGHLNTGELFF.

This chain connects TRBV7-9 to TRBJ1-3, with 7 bases identical to TRBD1. This CDR3 region has 16 residues. Losses at the gene ends were 3 bases for V and 3 bases for J; bases not matched to a gene: 8. Looked up from germline, CDR1 is SEHNR and CDR2 is FQNEAQ (reference sequence). The CDR3 DNA is TGTGCCAGCAGCTTGCCTCTGACAGGGAGTGGAAACACCATATATTTT. Translating gives CASSLPLTGSGNTIYF.